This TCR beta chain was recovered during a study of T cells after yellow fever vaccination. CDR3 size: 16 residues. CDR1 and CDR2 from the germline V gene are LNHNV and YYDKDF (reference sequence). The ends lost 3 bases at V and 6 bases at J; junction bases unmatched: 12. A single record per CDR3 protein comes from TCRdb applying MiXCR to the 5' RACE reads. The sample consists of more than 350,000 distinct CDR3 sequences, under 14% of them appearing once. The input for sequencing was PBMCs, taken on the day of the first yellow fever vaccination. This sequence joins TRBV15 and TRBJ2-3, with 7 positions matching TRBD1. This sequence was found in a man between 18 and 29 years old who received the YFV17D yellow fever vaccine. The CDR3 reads CATSSLTGVRVDTQYF. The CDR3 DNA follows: TGTGCCACCAGCAGCCTAACAGGGGTAAGGGTGGATACGCAGTATTTT.